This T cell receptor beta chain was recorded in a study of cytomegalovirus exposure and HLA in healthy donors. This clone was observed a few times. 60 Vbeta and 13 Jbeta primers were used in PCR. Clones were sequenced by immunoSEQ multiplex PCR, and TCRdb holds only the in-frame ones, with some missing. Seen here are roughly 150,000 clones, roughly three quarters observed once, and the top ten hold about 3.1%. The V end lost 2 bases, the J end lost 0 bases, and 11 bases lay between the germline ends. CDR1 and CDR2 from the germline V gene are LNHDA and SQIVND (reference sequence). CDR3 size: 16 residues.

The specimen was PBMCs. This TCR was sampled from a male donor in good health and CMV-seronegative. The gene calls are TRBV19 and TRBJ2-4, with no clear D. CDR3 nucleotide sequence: TGTGCCAGTAGTATATTTTACAGCTTAGCCAAAAACATTCAGTACTTC. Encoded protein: CASSIFYSLAKNIQYF.